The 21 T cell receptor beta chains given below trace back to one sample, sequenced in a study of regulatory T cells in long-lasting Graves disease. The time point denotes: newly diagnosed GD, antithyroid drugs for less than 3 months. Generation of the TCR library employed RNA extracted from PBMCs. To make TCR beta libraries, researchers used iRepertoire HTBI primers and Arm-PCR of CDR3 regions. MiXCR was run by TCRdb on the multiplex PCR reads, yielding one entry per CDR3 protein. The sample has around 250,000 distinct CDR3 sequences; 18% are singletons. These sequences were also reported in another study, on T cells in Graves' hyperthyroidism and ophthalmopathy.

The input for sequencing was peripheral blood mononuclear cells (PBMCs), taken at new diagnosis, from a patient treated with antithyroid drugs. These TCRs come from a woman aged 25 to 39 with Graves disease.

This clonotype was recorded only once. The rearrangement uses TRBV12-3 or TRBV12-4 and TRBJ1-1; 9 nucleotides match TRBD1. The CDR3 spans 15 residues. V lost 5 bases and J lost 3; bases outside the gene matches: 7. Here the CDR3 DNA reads TGTGCCAGCAGTCTCGGACAGGGGCCGTACACTGAAGCTTTCTTT. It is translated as CASSLGQGPYTEAFF.

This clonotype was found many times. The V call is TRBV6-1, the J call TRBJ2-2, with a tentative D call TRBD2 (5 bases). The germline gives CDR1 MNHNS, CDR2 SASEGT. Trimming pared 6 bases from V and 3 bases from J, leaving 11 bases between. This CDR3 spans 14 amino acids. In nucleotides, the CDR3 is TGTGCCAGCAGCCCTCTGAGGGACACCGGGGAGCTGTTTTTT. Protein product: CASSPLRDTGELFF.

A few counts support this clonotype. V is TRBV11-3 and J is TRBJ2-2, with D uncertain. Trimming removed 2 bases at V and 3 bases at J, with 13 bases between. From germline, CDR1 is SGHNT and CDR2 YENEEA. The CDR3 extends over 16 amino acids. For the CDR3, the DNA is TGTGCCAGCAGCTTAAGTAGCCGACATTACACCGGGGAGCTGTTTTTT. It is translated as CASSLSSRHYTGELFF.

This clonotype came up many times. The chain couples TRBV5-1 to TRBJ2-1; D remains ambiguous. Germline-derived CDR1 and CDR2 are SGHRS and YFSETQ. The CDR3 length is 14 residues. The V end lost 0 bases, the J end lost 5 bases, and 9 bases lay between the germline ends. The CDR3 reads CASSLDGRNNEQFF. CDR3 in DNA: TGCGCCAGCAGCTTGGATGGCAGAAACAATGAGCAGTTCTTC.

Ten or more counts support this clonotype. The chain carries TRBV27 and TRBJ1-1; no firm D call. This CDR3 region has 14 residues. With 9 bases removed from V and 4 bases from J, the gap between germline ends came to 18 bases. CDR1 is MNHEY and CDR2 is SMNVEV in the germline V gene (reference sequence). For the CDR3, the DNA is TGTGCCAGTAAGGAACTCCCGGATCCCACTGAAGCTTTCTTT. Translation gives CASKELPDPTEAFF.

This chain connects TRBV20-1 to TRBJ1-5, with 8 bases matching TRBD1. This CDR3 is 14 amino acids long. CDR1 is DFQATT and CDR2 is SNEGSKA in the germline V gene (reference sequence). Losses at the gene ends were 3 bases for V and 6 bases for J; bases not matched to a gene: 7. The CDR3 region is CSASEIGQGQPQHF. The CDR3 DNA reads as TGCAGTGCTAGCGAAATAGGACAGGGTCAGCCCCAGCATTTT.

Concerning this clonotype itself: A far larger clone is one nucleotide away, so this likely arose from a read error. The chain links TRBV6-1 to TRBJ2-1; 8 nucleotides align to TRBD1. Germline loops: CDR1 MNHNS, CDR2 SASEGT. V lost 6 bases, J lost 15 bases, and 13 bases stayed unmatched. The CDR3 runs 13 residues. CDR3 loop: CASRSPPGQVRFF. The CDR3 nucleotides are TGTGCCAGCAGATCACCTCCGGGACAGGTACGGTTCTTC.

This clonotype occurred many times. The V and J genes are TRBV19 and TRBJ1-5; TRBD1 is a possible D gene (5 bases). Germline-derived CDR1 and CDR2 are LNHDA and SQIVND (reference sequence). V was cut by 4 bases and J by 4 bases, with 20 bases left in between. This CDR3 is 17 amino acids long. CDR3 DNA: TGTGCCAGTAGTAGCACGGTGGGGGGGATGAGAAATCAGCCCCAGCATTTT. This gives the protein CASSSTVGGMRNQPQHF.

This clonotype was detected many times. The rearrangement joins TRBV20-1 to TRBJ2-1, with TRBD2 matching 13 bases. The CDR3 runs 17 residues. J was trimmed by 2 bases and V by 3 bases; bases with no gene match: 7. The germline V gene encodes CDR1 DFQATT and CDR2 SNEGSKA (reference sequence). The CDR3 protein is CSASGGLAGATYNEQFF. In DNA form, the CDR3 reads TGCAGTGCTAGTGGTGGACTAGCGGGGGCTACCTACAATGAGCAGTTCTTC.

This CDR3 is CSDRLAGSYNEQFF. The CDR3 DNA is TGCAGTGATCGACTAGCGGGAAGCTACAATGAGCAGTTCTTC. The chain recombines TRBV20-1 with TRBJ2-1, with 11 nucleotides matching TRBD2. The V gene's germline CDR1 is DFQATT and CDR2 SNEGSKA (reference sequence). V was pared by 7 bases and J by 3 bases, with 5 bases of the junction left unmatched. This CDR3 region has 14 residues.

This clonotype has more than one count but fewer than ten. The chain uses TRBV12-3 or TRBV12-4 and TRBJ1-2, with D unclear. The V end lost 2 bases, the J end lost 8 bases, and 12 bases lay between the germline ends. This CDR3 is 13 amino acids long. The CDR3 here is CASSLSGLSGYTF. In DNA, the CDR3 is TGTGCCAGCAGTTTATCGGGTTTGTCGGGCTACACCTTC.

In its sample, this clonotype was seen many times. Here the CDR3 reads CASSVAEYRGNTEAFF. The CDR3 bases are TGTGCCAGCAGCGTAGCCGAATACAGGGGAAACACTGAAGCTTTCTTT. The chain couples TRBV9 to TRBJ1-1, with 7 bases matching TRBD1. V lost 0 bases and J lost 2; bases outside the gene matches: 7. Germline values: CDR1 SGDLS, CDR2 YYNGEE. The CDR3 runs to 16 residues.

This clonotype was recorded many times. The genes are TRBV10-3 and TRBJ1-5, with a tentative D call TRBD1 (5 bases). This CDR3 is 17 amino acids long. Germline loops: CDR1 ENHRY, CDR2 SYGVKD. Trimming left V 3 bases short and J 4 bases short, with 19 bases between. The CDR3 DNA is TGTGCCATCAGTGAACGTGTTCCAGACAGTCGTAATCAGCCCCAGCATTTT. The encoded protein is CAISERVPDSRNQPQHF.

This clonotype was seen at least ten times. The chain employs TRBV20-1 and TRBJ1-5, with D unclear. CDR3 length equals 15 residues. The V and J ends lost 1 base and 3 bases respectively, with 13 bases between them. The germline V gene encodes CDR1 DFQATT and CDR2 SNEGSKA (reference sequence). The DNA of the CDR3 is TGCAGTGCTAGAGCGTCCGGAGGGCCCAATCAGCCCCAGCATTTT. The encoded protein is CSARASGGPNQPQHF.

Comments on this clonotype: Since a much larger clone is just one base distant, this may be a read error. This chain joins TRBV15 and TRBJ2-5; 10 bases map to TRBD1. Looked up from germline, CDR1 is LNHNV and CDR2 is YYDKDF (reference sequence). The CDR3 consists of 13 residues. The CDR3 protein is CATQTGGGEAQYF. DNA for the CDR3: TGTGCCACCCAGACAGGGGGCGGAGAGGCCCAGTACTTC.

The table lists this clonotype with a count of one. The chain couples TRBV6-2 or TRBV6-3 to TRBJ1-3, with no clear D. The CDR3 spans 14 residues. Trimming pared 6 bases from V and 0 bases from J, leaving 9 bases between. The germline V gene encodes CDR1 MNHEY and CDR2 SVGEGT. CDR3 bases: TGTGCCAGCAGGCAATCCCCCTCTGGAAACACCATATATTTT. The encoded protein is CASRQSPSGNTIYF.

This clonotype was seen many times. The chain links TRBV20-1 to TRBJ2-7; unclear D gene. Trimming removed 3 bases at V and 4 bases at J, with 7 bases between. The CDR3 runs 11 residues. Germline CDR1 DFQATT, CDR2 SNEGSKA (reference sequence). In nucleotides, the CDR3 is TGCAGTGCTAGCCCTAGTTACGAGCAGTACTTC. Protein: CSASPSYEQYF.

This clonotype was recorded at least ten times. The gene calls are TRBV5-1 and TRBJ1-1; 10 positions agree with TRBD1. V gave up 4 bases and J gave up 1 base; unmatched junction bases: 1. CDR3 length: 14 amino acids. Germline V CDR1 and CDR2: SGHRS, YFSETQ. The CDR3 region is CASSRTGGNTEAFF. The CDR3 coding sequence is TGCGCCAGCAGCAGGACAGGGGGGAACACTGAAGCTTTCTTT.

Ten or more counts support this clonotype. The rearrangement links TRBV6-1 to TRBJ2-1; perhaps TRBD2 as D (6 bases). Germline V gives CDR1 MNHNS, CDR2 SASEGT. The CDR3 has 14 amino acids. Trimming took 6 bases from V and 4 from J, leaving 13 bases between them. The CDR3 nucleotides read TGTGCCAGCAGGCTAGCGACAGCTTACAATGAGCAGTTCTTC. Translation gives CASRLATAYNEQFF.

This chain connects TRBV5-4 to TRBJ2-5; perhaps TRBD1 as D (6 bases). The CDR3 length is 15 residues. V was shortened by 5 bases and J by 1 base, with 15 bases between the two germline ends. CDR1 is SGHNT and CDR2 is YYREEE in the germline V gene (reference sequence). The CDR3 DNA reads TGTGCCAGCAGTACTGCCGGGACACTCCAAGAGACCCAGTACTTC. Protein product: CASSTAGTLQETQYF.

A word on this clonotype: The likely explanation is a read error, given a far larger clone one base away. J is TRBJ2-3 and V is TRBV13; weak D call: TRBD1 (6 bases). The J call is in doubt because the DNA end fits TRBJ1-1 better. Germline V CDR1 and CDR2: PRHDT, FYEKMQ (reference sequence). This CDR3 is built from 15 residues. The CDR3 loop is CASSLWGGQNAEAFF. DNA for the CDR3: TGTGCCAGCAGCTTATGGGGGGGGCAGAACGCTGAAGCTTTCTTT.